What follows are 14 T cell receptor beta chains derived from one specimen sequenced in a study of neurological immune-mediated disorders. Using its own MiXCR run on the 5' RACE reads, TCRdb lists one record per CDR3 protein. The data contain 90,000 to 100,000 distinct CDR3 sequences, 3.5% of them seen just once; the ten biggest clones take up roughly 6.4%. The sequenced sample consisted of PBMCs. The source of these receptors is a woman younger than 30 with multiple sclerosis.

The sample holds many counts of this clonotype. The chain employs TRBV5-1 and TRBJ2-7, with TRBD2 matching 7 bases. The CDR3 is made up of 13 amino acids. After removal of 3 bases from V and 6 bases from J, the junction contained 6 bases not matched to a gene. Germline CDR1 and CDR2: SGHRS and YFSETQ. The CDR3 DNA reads TGCGCCAGCAGCTATCATAGCGGGTCCGAGCAGTACTTC. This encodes CASSYHSGSEQYF.

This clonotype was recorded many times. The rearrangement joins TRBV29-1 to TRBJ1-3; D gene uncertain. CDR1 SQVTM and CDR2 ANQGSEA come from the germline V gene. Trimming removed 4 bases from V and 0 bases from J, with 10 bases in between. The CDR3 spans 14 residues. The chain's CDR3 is CSVAEESSGNTIYF. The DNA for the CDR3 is TGCAGCGTTGCCGAGGAGAGCTCTGGAAACACCATATATTTT.

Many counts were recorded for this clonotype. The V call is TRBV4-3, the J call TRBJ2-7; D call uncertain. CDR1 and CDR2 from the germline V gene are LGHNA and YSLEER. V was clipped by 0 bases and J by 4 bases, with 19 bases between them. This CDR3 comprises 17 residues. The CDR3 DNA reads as TGCGCCAGCAGCCAAGATCGAGTCGCGCAGTTAAGTTACGAGCAGTACTTC. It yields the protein CASSQDRVAQLSYEQYF.

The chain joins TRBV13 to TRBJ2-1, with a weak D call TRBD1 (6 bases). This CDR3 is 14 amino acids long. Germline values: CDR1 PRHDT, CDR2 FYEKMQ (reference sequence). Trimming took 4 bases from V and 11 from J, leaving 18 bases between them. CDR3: CASSYPYRDNQQFF. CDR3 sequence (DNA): TGTGCCAGCAGCTACCCCTACAGGGATAACCAGCAGTTCTTC.

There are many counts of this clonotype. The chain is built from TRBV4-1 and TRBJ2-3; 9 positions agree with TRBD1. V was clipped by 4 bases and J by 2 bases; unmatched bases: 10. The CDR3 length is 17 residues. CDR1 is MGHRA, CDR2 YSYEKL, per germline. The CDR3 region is CASSPSGQGRSTDTQYF. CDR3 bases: TGCGCCAGCAGCCCGTCGGGACAGGGAAGGTCCACAGATACGCAGTATTTT.

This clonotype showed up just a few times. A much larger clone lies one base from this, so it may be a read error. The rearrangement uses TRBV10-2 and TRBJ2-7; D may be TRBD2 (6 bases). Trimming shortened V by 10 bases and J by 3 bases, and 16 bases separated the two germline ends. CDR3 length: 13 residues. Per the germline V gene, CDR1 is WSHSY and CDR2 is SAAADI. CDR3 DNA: TGCGCCACCGACGGGACTTCCCGCTACGAGCAGTACTTC. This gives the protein CATDGTSRYEQYF.

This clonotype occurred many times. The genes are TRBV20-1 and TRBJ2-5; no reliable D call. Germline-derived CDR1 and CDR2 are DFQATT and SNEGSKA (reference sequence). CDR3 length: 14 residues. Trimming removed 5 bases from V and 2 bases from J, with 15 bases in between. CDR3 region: CSAPEITTQETQYF. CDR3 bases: TGCAGTGCTCCGGAAATAACCACACAAGAGACCCAGTACTTC.

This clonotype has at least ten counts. CDR3 nucleotide sequence: TGTGCTAGTGGTTTGCAAGGATCGGGCTATGGCTACACCTTC. This translates into CASGLQGSGYGYTF. The rearrangement links TRBV12-5 to TRBJ1-2; no clear D. Trimming took 2 bases from V and 4 from J, leaving 11 bases between them. The CDR3 has 14 amino acids. The V gene's germline CDR1 is LGHNT and CDR2 FRNRAP. Looking up the rest from reference TRBV12-5 and TRBJ1-2 gives the full variable domain: DARVTQTPRHKVTEMGQEVTMRCQPILGHNTVFWYRQTMMQGLELLAYFRNRAPLDDSGMPKDRFSAEMPDATLATLKIQPSEPRDSAVYFCASGLQGSGYGYTFGSGTRLTVV.

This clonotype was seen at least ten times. The CDR3 loop reads CSARGLAEETQYF. The DNA of the CDR3 is TGCAGTGCTAGAGGCCTAGCGGAAGAGACCCAGTACTTC. The rearrangement links TRBV20-1 to TRBJ2-5; 7 nucleotides align to TRBD2. V dropped 1 base and J dropped 3; count of bases not matched to a gene: 2. CDR1 is DFQATT and CDR2 is SNEGSKA in the germline V gene (reference sequence). CDR3 length equals 13 residues.

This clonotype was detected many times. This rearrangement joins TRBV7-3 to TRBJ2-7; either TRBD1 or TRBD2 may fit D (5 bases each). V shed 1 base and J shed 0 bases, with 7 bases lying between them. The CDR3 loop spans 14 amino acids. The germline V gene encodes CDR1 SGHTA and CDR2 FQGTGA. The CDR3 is CASSLNGASYEQYF. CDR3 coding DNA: TGTGCCAGCAGCTTAAACGGGGCCTCCTACGAGCAGTACTTC.

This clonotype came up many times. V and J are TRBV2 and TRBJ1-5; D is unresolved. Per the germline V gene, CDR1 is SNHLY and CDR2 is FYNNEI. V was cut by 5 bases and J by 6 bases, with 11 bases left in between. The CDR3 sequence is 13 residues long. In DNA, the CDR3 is TGTGCCAGCAGTCCGACGTTGCTTCAGCCCCAGCATTTT. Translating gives CASSPTLLQPQHF. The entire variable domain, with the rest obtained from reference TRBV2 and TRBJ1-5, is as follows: EPEVTQTPSHQVTQMGQEVILRCVPISNHLYFYWYRQILGQKVEFLVSFYNNEISEKSEIFDDQFSVERPDGSNFTLKIRSTKLEDSAMYFCASSPTLLQPQHFGDGTRLSIL.

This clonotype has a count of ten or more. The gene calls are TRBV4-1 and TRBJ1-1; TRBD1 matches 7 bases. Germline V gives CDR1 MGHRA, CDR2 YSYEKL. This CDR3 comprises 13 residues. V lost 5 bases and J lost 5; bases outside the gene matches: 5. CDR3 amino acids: CASSERQGTEAFF. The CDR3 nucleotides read TGCGCCAGCAGCGAGCGACAGGGAACTGAAGCTTTCTTT.

The CDR3 DNA follows: TGTGCCAGCACCATGGAGTGGGGAGAAAAACTGTTTTTT. Its protein product is CASTMEWGEKLFF. The chain links TRBV25-1 to TRBJ1-4; D remains unclear. Trimming stripped 7 bases from V and 8 bases from J, with 14 bases between. The CDR3 has 13 amino acids. Germline assignment: CDR1 MGHDK and CDR2 SYGVNS.

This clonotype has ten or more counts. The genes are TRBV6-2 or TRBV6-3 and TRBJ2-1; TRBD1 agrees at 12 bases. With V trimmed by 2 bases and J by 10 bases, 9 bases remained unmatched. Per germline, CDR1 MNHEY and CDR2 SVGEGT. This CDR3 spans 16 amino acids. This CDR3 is CASSYLGQGAVGEQFF. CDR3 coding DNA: TGTGCCAGCAGTTACCTGGGACAGGGGGCGGTCGGAGAGCAGTTCTTC.